The 7 T cell receptor beta chains below come from one sample, sequenced in a study of T cells after yellow fever vaccination. TCRdb redid the calling of the 5' RACE reads with MiXCR, one entry per CDR3 protein. The sample consists of some 300,000 distinct CDR3 sequences, roughly 8.7% of them appearing once. The starting material was CD4+ T cells sorted from PBMCs, obtained 5 days after the yellow fever booster vaccination. These receptors all come from a man younger than 35 who received the YFV17D yellow fever vaccine.

This clonotype appeared a few times. The chain combines TRBV6-6 with TRBJ2-7; the D gene is possibly TRBD1 (5 bases). Between the trimmed V and J ends, which lost 6 bases and 2 bases, there was a span of 8 bases. This CDR3 spans 12 amino acids. Looked up from germline, CDR1 is MNHNY and CDR2 is SVGAGI (reference sequence). The CDR3 spells CASSVQAYEQYF. CDR3 nucleotide sequence: TGTGCCAGCAGCGTACAGGCCTACGAGCAGTACTTC.

Ten or more counts support this clonotype. This chain connects TRBV20-1 to TRBJ2-3, with 7 nucleotides matching TRBD2. CDR3 length: 12 residues. Germline V gene lookup returns CDR1 DFQATT and CDR2 SNEGSKA (reference sequence). V dropped 0 bases and J dropped 12; count of bases not matched to a gene: 6. The CDR3: CSARDPGGGQYF. CDR3 coding DNA: TGCAGTGCTAGAGATCCGGGGGGAGGCCAGTATTTT.

This clonotype was seen a handful of times. The gene calls are TRBV5-5 and TRBJ1-3; D ambiguous. The CDR3 sequence is 15 residues long. In germline, CDR1 is SGHKS, CDR2 YYEKEE (reference sequence). V lost 4 bases and J lost 4, with 15 bases in between. This CDR3 reads CASSIPPGIGNTIYF. The CDR3 DNA reads as TGTGCCAGCAGCATACCACCGGGGATCGGAAACACCATATATTTT.

The J gene is TRBJ1-1, the V gene TRBV7-9, with 7 bases lining up with TRBD1. The ends lost 1 base at V and 3 bases at J; junction bases unmatched: 5. There are 15 residues in the CDR3. Looked up from germline, CDR1 is SEHNR and CDR2 is FQNEAQ (reference sequence). The CDR3 is CASSLVRGRDTEAFF. The DNA of the CDR3 is TGTGCCAGCAGCTTAGTGAGGGGGCGGGACACTGAAGCTTTCTTT.

The chain joins TRBV20-1 to TRBJ1-4, with D possibly being TRBD1 (6 bases). V lost 3 bases, J lost 8 bases, and 13 bases lay in between. This CDR3 spans 13 amino acids. Germline CDR1 DFQATT, CDR2 SNEGSKA (reference sequence). For the CDR3, the DNA is TGCAGTGCTAGTTCTGGGGGCGGCGAAAAACTGTTTTTT. It encodes CSASSGGGEKLFF.

This clonotype came up many times. The gene calls are TRBV7-2 and TRBJ2-1, with 9 nucleotides matching TRBD2. The V and J ends lost 1 base and 0 bases, in that order; junction bases with no gene match: 7. This CDR3 contains 18 residues. CDR1 and CDR2 (germline): SGHTA, FQGNSA. CDR3 nucleotide sequence: TGTGCCAGCAGCTTAGTAGCGGGGGCCCCCGGCTCCTACAATGAGCAGTTCTTC. Translated: CASSLVAGAPGSYNEQFF.

This clonotype was detected a few times. V gene TRBV10-3 combines with J gene TRBJ1-1; D remains unclear. V was pared by 10 bases and J by 3 bases, with 15 bases between. Germline CDR1 ENHRY, CDR2 SYGVKD. CDR3 length: 13 amino acids. The CDR3 bases are TGTGCCACCCGCCTGAGTGGGGACACTGAAGCTTTCTTT. It codes for CATRLSGDTEAFF.